Below, one T cell receptor beta chain is given with its context. These data are taken from a study of control samples from healthy donors and cancer patients. Profiled with immunoSEQ multiplex PCR; TCRdb holds only in-frame clones, not every one. This sample has about 190,000 clones, with about 93% found just once. The TCR originated in a man aged 18-30 years in good health. Sequencing was done on a sample of blood.

CDR3 sequence (DNA): TGTGCCTGGAGTGTATATGAAGGGGATGGCTACACCTTC. Protein: CAWSVYEGDGYTF. The gene calls are TRBV30 and TRBJ1-2; perhaps TRBD1 as D (5 bases). V gave up 0 bases and J gave up 6 bases, with 11 bases separating them. Germline V gives CDR1 GTSNPN, CDR2 SVGIG (reference sequence). CDR3 length: 13 amino acids.